This T cell receptor beta chain was retrieved from a study of shared clonotypes between healthy human individuals. With 2 bases removed from V and 5 bases from J, the gap between germline ends came to 12 bases. Germline V gene sequence: CDR1 SGHAT, CDR2 FQDESV (reference sequence). The CDR3 spans 14 residues. Using immunoSEQ multiplex PCR, the repertoire was profiled, and TCRdb retains in-frame clones only, with some absent. The table includes about 1.4 million clones, roughly 96% detected once. The sequencing input was naive CD4+ T cells sorted from blood. Described subset: CD45RA+ positively selected. The gene calls are TRBV11-1 and TRBJ2-5; D call uncertain. The sequence came from a man aged 25-45 years in good health. In DNA, the CDR3 is TGTGCCAGCAGCTTAAAGGGTGTTTCCGAGACCCAGTACTTC. Its translation is CASSLKGVSETQYF.